This entry concerns a single TCR beta chain. TCRdb's table, derived via immunoSEQ multiplex PCR, lists solely in-frame clones and lacks some. Of 9,500 to 13,000 clones in the sample, 75% to 80% were seen once. These data originate in a study of CD4+ T cells in melanoma. Deletions cut 6 bases from V and 0 bases from J, with 4 bases between. The length of the CDR3 is 13 residues. Germline V gene data show CDR1 as SGHDT and CDR2 as YYEEEE. This receptor was taken from a human donor with melanoma. The rearrangement uses TRBV5-6 and TRBJ2-6; D ambiguous. The sample taken for sequencing was cells from a culture (not recorded whether cultured in vitro). DNA of the CDR3: TGTGCCAGCATCTACTCTGGGGCCAACGTCCTGACTTTC. This codes for CASIYSGANVLTF.